These 5 T cell receptor beta chains originate from one sample sequenced in a study of blood T cell repertoires in COVID-19. The table came from immunoSEQ multiplex PCR; TCRdb's copy has only in-frame clones and leaves some out. Of some 190,000 clones in the sample, about four fifths were seen once. The sequenced sample was peripheral blood. The origin of the receptors is a woman between 40 and 55 years old with COVID-19, enrolled during active disease.

The table lists this clone with a count of one. The chain joins TRBV25-1 to TRBJ2-2; perhaps TRBD2 as D (5 bases). This CDR3 contains 13 residues. Germline CDR1 and CDR2: MGHDK and SYGVNS. V was clipped by 6 bases and J by 3 bases, with 8 bases between them. CDR3 DNA sequence: TGTGCCAGCAGATTGCGGGACACCGGGGAGCTGTTTTTT. This encodes CASRLRDTGELFF. The full variable domain, in which reference TRBV25-1 and TRBJ2-2 provide the parts outside the CDR3, is EADIYQTPRYLVIGTGKKITLECSQTMGHDKMYWYQQDPGMELHLIHYSYGVNSTEKGDLSSESTVSRIRTEHFPLTLESARPSHTSQYLCASRLRDTGELFFGEGSRLTVL.

The chain carries TRBV19 and TRBJ2-6; no firm D call. Germline V lookup: CDR1 LNHDA, CDR2 SQIVND (reference sequence). Trimming took off 9 bases at V and 1 base at J, with 10 bases between the two ends. The CDR3 spans 14 residues. In nucleotides, the CDR3 is TGTGCCAGCAAGACTCAGTCTGGGGCCAACGTCCTGACTTTC. Translating it yields CASKTQSGANVLTF.

This clone has just one count. This chain uses TRBV25-1 with TRBJ1-1; weak D call: TRBD1 (6 bases). The CDR3 has 13 residues. Germline V gene lookup returns CDR1 MGHDK and CDR2 SYGVNS. V was pared by 4 bases and J by 4 bases, with 10 bases between. This CDR3 reads CASSAAGVTEAFF. CDR3 in DNA: TGTGCCAGCAGTGCGGCAGGGGTCACTGAAGCTTTCTTT.

Comments on this clone: Other nucleotide sequences in the sample specify the same CDR3. The chain uses TRBV9 and TRBJ2-1; 9 positions agree with TRBD2. Per the germline V gene, CDR1 is SGDLS and CDR2 is YYNGEE. The V gene end was trimmed by 0 bases and the J gene end by 4 bases; junction bases not matched to a gene: 2. The CDR3 runs to 15 residues. Here the CDR3 reads CASSVALAGYNEQFF. CDR3 sequence (DNA): TGTGCCAGCAGCGTAGCCCTAGCGGGGTACAATGAGCAGTTCTTC.

A note on this clone: The germline gene is not matched at one end of the junction; a read error may be the cause. This chain links TRBV7-8 with TRBJ1-6, with 8 nucleotides matching TRBD1. The germline V gene encodes CDR1 SGHVS and CDR2 FQNEAQ. This CDR3 region has 16 residues. CDR3 bases: TGTGCCAGCAGCCATGGACAGGGTGAATATAGTTCACCCCCCCACTTT. This gives the protein CASSHGQGEYSSPPHF. The whole variable domain, filled in from reference TRBV7-8 and TRBJ1-6, reads GAGVSQSPRYKVAKRGQDVALRCDPISGHVSLFWYQQALGQGPEFLTYFQNEAQLDKSGLPSDRFFAERPEGSVSTLKIQRTQQEDSAVYLCASSHGQGEYSSPPHFGNGTRLTVT.